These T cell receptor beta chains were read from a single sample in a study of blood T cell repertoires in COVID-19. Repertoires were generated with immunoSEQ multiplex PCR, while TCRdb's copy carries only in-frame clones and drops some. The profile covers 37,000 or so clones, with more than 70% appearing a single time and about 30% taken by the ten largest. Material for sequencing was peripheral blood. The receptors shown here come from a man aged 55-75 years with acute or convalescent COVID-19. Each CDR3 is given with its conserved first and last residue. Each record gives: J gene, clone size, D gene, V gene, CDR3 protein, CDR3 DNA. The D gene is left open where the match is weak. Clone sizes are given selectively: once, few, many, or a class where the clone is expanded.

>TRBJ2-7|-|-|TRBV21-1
CASSTRDISYEQYF
TGTGCCAGCAGCACCCGGGACATCTCCTACGAGCAGTACTTC
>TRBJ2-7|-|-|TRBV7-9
CASSFARAPYEQYF
TGTGCCAGCAGCTTTGCGCGAGCCCCCTACGAGCAGTACTTC
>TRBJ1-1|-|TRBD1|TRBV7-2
CASSLTGGTEAFF
TGTGCCAGCAGCTTGACAGGGGGCACTGAAGCTTTCTTT
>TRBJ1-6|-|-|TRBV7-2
CASSLIGAYNSPLHF
TGTGCCAGCAGCTTAATAGGGGCCTATAATTCACCCCTCCACTTT
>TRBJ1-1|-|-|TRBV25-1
CASKPGQWNTEAFF
TGTGCCAGCAAGCCAGGGCAGTGGAACACTGAAGCTTTCTTT
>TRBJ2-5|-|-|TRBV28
CASSFLERPQETQYF
TGTGCCAGCAGTTTTCTGGAGAGGCCCCAAGAGACCCAGTACTTC
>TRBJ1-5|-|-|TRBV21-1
CASSGRTGNNQPQHF
TGTGCCAGCAGCGGTCGGACAGGGAACAATCAGCCCCAGCATTTT
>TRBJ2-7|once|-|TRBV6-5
CASSSYGGRYEQYF
TGTGCCAGCAGCTCCTATGGGGGCAGATACGAGCAGTACTTC
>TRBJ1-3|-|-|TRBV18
CASSPNRVSGNTIYF
TGTGCCAGCTCACCAAACAGGGTATCTGGAAACACCATATATTTT
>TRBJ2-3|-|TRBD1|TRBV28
CASSSGQGSHAVLPTDTQYF
TGTGCCAGCAGTTCCGGACAGGGGTCGCATGCAGTGTTGCCCACAGATACGCAGTATTTT
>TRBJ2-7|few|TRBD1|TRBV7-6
CASSNLQGSPTYEQYF
TGTGCCAGCAGCAACCTACAGGGGTCTCCTACTTACGAGCAGTACTTC
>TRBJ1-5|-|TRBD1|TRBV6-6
CASSSGTGGVNQPQHF
TGTGCCAGCAGCTCTGGGACAGGGGGAGTAAATCAGCCCCAGCATTTT
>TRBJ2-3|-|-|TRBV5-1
CASSLQYTDTQYF
TGCGCCAGCAGCTTGCAGTACACAGATACGCAGTATTTT
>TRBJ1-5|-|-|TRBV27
CASSSTSGPNQPQHF
TGTGCCAGCAGTTCGACGAGTGGGCCCAATCAGCCCCAGCATTTT
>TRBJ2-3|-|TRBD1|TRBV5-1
CASSLLVTGGAGDTQYF
TGCGCCAGCAGCTTGCTCGTTACAGGGGGCGCGGGGGATACGCAGTATTTT
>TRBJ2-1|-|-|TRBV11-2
CASSSLGGVSGSGNEQFF
TGTGCCAGCAGCTCCTTGGGCGGGGTTAGTGGGAGTGGCAATGAGCAGTTCTTC
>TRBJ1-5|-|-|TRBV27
CASSFSGNNQPQHF
TGTGCCAGCAGTTTTTCCGGGAACAATCAGCCCCAGCATTTT
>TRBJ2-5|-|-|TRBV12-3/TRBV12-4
CASSLGLQETQYF
TGTGCCAGCAGTTTAGGGCTGCAAGAGACCCAGTACTTC
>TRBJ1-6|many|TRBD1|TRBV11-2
CASSYRGNNSPLHF
TGTGCCAGCAGCTACAGGGGTAATAATTCACCCCTCCACTTT
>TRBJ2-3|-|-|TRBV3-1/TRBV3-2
CASSQDNTQYF
TGTGCCAGCAGCCAAGATAATACGCAGTATTTT
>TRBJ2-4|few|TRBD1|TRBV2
CASNLGQGKNIQYF
TGTGCCAGCAACCTGGGACAGGGGAAAAACATTCAGTACTTC
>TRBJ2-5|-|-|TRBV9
CASSVTWQETQYF
TGTGCCAGCAGCGTGACATGGCAAGAGACCCAGTACTTC
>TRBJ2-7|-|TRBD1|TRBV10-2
CASSGGTGGGYEQYF
TGCGCCAGCAGTGGCGGGACAGGGGGCGGCTACGAGCAGTACTTC
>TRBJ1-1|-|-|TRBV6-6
CASSRSGNTEAFF
TGTGCCAGCAGTCGCTCGGGAAACACTGAAGCTTTCTTT
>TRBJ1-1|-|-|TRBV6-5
CASSGTSWGTEAFF
TGTGCCAGCAGCGGGACATCCTGGGGCACTGAAGCTTTCTTT
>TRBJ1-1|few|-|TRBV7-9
CASSLLGPGVLGTEAFF
TGTGCCAGCAGCTTACTAGGGCCAGGGGTCTTAGGAACTGAAGCTTTCTTT
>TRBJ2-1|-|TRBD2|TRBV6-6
CASSRGLAGIYNEQFF
TGTGCCAGCAGCCGAGGACTAGCGGGCATCTACAATGAGCAGTTCTTC
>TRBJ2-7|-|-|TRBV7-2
CASSSLGRRDRSSYEQYF
TGTGCCAGCAGCTCGTTAGGAAGAAGAGACAGGAGCTCCTACGAGCAGTACTTC
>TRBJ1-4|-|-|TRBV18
CASSPRGGSSHEKLFF
TGTGCCAGCTCACCACGAGGGGGTAGTAGTCATGAAAAACTGTTTTTT
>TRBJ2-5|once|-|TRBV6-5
CASSPALRDQETQYF
TGTGCCAGCAGTCCGGCCTTACGGGATCAAGAGACCCAGTACTTC
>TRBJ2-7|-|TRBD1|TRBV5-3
CARSLVRGLGYEQYF
TGTGCCAGAAGCTTGGTCAGGGGGCTTGGCTACGAGCAGTACTTC
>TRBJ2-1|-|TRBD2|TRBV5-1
CASSLYGSSGPPGRDEQFF
TGCGCCAGCAGCTTGTACGGGTCTAGCGGGCCCCCTGGTAGGGATGAGCAGTTCTTC
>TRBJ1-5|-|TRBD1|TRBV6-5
CASADRGGQPQHF
TGTGCCAGCGCCGACAGGGGGGGTCAGCCCCAGCATTTT
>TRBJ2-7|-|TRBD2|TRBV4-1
CASSSLSFGGTSGNEQYF
TGCGCCAGCAGTTCTCTCTCGTTTGGGGGGACTAGCGGGAACGAGCAGTACTTC
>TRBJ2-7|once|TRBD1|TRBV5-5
CASSRRTGGYEQYF
TGTGCCAGCAGCCGCAGGACAGGGGGCTACGAGCAGTACTTC
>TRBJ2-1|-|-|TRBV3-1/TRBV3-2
CASSSFGTYNEQFF
TGTGCCAGCTCTTCCTTTGGGACATACAATGAGCAGTTCTTC
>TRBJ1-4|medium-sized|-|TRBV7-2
CASSLVVGDDEKLFF
TGTGCCAGCAGCTTAGTGGTAGGGGATGATGAAAAACTGTTTTTT
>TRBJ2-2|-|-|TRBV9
CASSVLTGTAGELFF
TGTGCCAGCAGCGTGTTGACAGGCACGGCCGGGGAGCTGTTTTTT
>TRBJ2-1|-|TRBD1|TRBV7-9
CASSLSTGKSRASNEQFF
TGTGCCAGCAGCTTATCGACAGGGAAGAGCAGGGCTTCCAATGAGCAGTTCTTC
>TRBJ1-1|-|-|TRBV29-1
CSGSTREGNTEAFF
TGCAGCGGGAGTACCAGAGAGGGGAACACTGAAGCTTTCTTT
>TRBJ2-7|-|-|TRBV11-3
CASSFGLISNEQYF
TGTGCCAGCAGCTTCGGACTGATAAGCAACGAGCAGTACTTC
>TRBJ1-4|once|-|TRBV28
CASRYRASTNEKLFF
TGTGCCAGCAGGTACAGGGCCTCGACTAATGAAAAACTGTTTTTT
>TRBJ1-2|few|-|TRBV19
CATTRGQKYGYTF
TGTGCCACCACTCGTGGGCAGAAGTATGGCTACACCTTC
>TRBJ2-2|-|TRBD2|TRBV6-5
CASLASGRAGGELFF
TGTGCCAGCCTCGCCAGCGGGAGGGCCGGCGGGGAGCTGTTTTTT
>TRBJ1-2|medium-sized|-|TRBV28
CASSFLAYGYTF
TGTGCCAGCAGTTTCCTAGCCTATGGCTACACCTTC
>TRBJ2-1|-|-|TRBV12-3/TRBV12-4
CASSLEGGIEQFF
TGTGCCAGCAGTTTAGAAGGAGGGATTGAGCAGTTCTTC
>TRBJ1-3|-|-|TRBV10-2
CASTSPGSGNTIYF
TGCGCCAGCACCAGCCCGGGGTCCGGAAACACCATATATTTT
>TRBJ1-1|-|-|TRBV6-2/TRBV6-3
CASSYSPGRIVVDTEAFF
TGTGCCAGCAGTTACTCCCCAGGGAGGATTGTTGTGGACACTGAAGCTTTCTTT
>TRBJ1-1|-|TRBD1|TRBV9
CASSWGQVPTEAFF
TGTGCCAGCAGTTGGGGACAGGTCCCCACTGAAGCTTTCTTT
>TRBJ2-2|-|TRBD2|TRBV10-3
CAISGRTSGSTGELFF
TGTGCCATCAGTGGCAGGACTAGCGGGAGTACCGGGGAGCTGTTTTTT